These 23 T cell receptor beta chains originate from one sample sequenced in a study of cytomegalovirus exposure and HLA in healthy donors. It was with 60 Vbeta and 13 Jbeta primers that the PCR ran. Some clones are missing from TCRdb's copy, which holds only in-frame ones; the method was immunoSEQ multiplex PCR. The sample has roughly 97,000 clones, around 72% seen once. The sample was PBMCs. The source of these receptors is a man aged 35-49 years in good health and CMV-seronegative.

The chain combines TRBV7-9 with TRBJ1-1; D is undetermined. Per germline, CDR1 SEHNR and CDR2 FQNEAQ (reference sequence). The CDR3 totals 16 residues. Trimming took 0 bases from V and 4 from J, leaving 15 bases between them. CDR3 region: CASSLAVGGYGTEAFF. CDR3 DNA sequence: TGTGCCAGCAGCTTAGCGGTGGGAGGGTACGGCACTGAAGCTTTCTTT.

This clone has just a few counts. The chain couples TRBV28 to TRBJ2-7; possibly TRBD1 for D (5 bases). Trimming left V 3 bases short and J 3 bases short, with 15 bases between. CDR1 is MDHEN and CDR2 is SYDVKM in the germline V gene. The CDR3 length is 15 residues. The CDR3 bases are TGTGCCAGCAGTTTCCTTCAGGGATTGGGCTACGAGCAGTACTTC. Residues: CASSFLQGLGYEQYF.

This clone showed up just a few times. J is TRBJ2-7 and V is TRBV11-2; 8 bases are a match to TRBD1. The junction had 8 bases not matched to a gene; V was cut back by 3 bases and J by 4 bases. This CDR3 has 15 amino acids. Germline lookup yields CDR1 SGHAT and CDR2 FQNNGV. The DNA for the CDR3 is TGTGCCAGCAGCTTCGGGGCAGGGGGCGTGTACGAGCAGTACTTC. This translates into CASSFGAGGVYEQYF.

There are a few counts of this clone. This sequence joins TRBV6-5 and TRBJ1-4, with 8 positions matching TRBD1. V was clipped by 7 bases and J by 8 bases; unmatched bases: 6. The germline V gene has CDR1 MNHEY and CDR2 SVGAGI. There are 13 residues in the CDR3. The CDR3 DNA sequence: TGTGCCAGCACCCCCCGACAGGGGGAAAAACTGTTTTTT. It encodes CASTPRQGEKLFF.

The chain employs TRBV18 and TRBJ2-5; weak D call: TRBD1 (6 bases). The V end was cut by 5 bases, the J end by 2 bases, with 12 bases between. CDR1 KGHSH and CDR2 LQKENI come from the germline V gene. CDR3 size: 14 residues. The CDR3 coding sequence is TGTGCCAGCTCAATTAAAGGACAGCAAGAGACCCAGTACTTC. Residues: CASSIKGQQETQYF.

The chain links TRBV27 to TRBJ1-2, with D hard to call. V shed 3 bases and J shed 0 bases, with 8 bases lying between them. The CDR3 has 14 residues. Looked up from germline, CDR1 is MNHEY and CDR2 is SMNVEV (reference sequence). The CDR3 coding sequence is TGTGCCAGCAGTTTTGCCGGAGCTAACTATGGCTACACCTTC. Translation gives CASSFAGANYGYTF.

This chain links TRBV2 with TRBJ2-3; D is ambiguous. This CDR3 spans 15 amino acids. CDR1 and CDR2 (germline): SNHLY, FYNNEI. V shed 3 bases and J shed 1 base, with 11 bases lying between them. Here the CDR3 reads CASSDQRLGTDTQYF. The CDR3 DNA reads TGTGCCAGCAGTGATCAGAGGCTTGGCACAGATACGCAGTATTTT. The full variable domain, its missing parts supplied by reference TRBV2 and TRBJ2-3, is EPEVTQTPSHQVTQMGQEVILRCVPISNHLYFYWYRQILGQKVEFLVSFYNNEISEKSEIFDDQFSVERPDGSNFTLKIRSTKLEDSAMYFCASSDQRLGTDTQYFGPGTRLTVL.

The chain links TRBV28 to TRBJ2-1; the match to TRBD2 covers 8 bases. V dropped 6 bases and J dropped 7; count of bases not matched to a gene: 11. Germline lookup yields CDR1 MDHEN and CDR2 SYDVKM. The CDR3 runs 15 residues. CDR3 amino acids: CASSRIGGGTNEQFF. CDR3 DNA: TGTGCCAGCAGCCGGATAGGCGGGGGGACAAATGAGCAGTTCTTC.

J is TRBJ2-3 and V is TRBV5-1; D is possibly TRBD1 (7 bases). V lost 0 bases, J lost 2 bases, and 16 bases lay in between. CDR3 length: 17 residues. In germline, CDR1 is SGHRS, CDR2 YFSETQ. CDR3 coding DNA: TGCGCCAGCAGCTTGGGGGGGGACAGTTTCTTCACAGATACGCAGTATTTT. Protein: CASSLGGDSFFTDTQYF.

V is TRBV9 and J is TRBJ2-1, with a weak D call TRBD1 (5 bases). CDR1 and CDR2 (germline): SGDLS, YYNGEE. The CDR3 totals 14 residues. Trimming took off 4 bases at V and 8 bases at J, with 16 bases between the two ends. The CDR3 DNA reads TGTGCCAGCAGCAGTCTAACAGGTGTCGATGAGCAGTTCTTC. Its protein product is CASSSLTGVDEQFF.

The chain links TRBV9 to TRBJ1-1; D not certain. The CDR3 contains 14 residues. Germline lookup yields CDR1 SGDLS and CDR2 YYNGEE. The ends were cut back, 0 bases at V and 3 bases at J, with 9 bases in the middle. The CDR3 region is CASSVGPMDTEAFF. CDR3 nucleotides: TGTGCCAGCAGCGTAGGGCCGATGGACACTGAAGCTTTCTTT.

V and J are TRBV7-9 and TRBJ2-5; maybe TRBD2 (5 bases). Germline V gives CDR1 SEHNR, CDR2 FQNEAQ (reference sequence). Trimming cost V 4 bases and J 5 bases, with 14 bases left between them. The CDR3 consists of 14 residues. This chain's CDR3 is CASSSPGQRETQYF. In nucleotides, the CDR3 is TGTGCCAGCAGCTCTCCCGGCCAGCGGGAGACCCAGTACTTC.

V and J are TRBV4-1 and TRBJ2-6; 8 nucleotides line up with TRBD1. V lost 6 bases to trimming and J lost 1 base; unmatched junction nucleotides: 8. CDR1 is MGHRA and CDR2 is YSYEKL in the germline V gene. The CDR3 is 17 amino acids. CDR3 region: CASRKRTGNSGANVLTF. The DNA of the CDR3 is TGCGCCAGCAGAAAGAGGACAGGGAATTCTGGGGCCAACGTCCTGACTTTC.

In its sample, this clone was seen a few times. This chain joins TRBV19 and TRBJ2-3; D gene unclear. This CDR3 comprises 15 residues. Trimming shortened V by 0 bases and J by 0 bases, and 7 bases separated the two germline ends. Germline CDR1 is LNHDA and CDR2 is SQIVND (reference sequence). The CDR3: CASSIDFTSTDTQYF. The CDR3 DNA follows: TGTGCCAGTAGTATAGACTTTACTAGCACAGATACGCAGTATTTT.

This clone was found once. The CDR3 protein is CASSYLRGNHQETQYF. The CDR3 coding sequence is TGTGCCAGCAGTTACCTCAGGGGGAATCACCAAGAGACCCAGTACTTC. This sequence joins TRBV6-5 and TRBJ2-5, with 7 nucleotides matching TRBD1. V dropped 2 bases and J dropped 0; count of bases not matched to a gene: 6. Germline V gene data show CDR1 as MNHEY and CDR2 as SVGAGI. The CDR3 has 16 residues.

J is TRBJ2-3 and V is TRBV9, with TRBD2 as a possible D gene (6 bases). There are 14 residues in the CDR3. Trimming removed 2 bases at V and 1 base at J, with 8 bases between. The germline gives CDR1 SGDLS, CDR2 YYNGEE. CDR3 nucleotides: TGTGCCAGCAGCGTTTGGGGGGGCACAGATACGCAGTATTTT. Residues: CASSVWGGTDTQYF. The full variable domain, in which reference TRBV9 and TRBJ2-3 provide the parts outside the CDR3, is DSGVTQTPKHLITATGQRVTLRCSPRSGDLSVYWYQQSLDQGLQFLIQYYNGEERAKGNILERFSAQQFPDLHSELNLSSLELGDSALYFCASSVWGGTDTQYFGPGTRLTVL.

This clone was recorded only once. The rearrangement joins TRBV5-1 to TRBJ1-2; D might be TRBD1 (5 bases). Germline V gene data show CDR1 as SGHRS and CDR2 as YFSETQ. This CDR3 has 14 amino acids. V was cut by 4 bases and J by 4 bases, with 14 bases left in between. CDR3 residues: CASSPLPGRYGYTF. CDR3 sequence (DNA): TGCGCCAGCAGCCCCCTACCAGGGCGCTATGGCTACACCTTC. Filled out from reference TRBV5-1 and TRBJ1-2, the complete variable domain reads KAGVTQTPRYLIKTRGQQVTLSCSPISGHRSVSWYQQTPGQGLQFLFEYFSETQRNKGNFPGRFSGRQFSNSRSEMNVSTLELGDSALYLCASSPLPGRYGYTFGSGTRLTVV.

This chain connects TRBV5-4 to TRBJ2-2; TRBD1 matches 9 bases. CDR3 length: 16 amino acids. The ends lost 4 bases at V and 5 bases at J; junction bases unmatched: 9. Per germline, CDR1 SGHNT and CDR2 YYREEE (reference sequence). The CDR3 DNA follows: TGTGCCAGCAGCGTGTACAGGGGGCAGAAAACCGGGGAGCTGTTTTTT. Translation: CASSVYRGQKTGELFF.

The CDR3 here is CASSTLGEQYF. As DNA, the CDR3 is TGTGCCAGCAGCACCCTCGGGGAGCAGTACTTC. The rearrangement links TRBV5-6 to TRBJ2-7; D gene uncertain. The V end was cut by 4 bases, the J end by 7 bases, with 9 bases between. The CDR3 totals 11 residues. Germline V CDR1 and CDR2: SGHDT, YYEEEE.

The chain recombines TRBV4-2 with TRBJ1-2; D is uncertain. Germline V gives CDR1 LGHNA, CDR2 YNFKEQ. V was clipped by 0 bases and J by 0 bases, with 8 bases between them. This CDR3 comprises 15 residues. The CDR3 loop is CASSQEWGANYGYTF. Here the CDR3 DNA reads TGTGCCAGCAGCCAAGAGTGGGGAGCTAACTATGGCTACACCTTC.

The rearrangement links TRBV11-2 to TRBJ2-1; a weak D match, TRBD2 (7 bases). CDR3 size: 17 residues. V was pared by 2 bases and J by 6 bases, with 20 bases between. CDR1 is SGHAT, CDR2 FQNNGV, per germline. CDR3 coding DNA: TGTGCCAGCAGCTTAATGGTGAAGGCGGGGGCTCTCAATGAGCAGTTCTTC. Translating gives CASSLMVKAGALNEQFF.

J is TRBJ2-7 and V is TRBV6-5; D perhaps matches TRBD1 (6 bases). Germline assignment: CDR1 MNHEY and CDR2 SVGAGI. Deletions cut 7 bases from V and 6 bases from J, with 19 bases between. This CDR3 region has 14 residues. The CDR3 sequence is CASTPDREGLEQYF. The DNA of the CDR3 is TGTGCCAGCACCCCGGACAGAGAGGGGCTCGAGCAGTACTTC.

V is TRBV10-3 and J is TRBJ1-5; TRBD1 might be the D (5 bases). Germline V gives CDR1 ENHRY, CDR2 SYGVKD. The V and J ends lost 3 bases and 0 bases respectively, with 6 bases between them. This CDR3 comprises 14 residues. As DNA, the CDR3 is TGTGCCATCAGTGAAGGGGATAGCAATCAGCCCCAGCATTTT. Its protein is CAISEGDSNQPQHF.